These T cell receptor beta chains were read from a single sample in a study of T cell responses to AZD1222 COVID-19 vaccine. Sequenced by immunoSEQ multiplex PCR; TCRdb stores in-frame clones only, minus some. The table lists 90,000 to 120,000 clones, over 85% of them singletons, with 2% to 2.5% in the top ten. Material: peripheral blood, obtained on day 0 of AZD1222 vaccination. These receptors originate from an adult in good health. The conserved cysteine and the conserved F or W are not part of the CDR3 here.

cdr3_aa v_call
ASSLGGSSYGYT TRBV7-2
ASSLTSSSGNTIY TRBV5-1
ASSLSQKVDSNQPQH TRBV7-2
ASSRATGAAKLF TRBV2
ATSDLGRTGSYEQY TRBV24-1
ASVPSSRRAEAF TRBV6-5
ATHSAGATYNEQF TRBV19
ASSIGAAGEAF TRBV19
ASRFSGRGQPQH TRBV28
ASSLSGANYGYT TRBV5-1
ASRRTDHYEQY TRBV6-5
ASREGTAF TRBV23-1
ASSLAGPENNSPLH TRBV5-1
ASKPGSYEQY TRBV28
ASSHGGADTQY TRBV4-3
ASTPWGSSQREAF TRBV6-5
ASSPLDLRYGYT TRBV18
ASTRQGHGEGYT TRBV6-5
ASSQDIQGINQPQH TRBV4-1
ASSLVGLSGNTIY TRBV7-8
SASRAGGRPGAGELF TRBV20-1
AISEYGGPNTEAF TRBV10-3
ASNVAGGGDTQY TRBV11-2
ASRKPGQQETQY TRBV2
ASSLVRKQGAGNTIY TRBV7-9
ASSYPGANVLT TRBV27
ASSGLRHEQF TRBV27
ASSGHGTGKNTEAF TRBV6-1
ASSQGLSSTDTQY TRBV19
ASMGTFSSYNSPLH TRBV19
ASSVDSPGELF TRBV9
ASSIVGAGNYGYT TRBV19
ASSLSSFSNTDTQY TRBV5-4
ASSMVLAPLH TRBV19
ASSIDRAGSYT TRBV6-5
ASSYTGHSQPQH TRBV6-2/TRBV6-3
ASRLGTGTEAF TRBV7-9
ATSETGAFDEQY TRBV24-1
ASSISGGFEAF TRBV19
ASSPGPSSYNSPLH TRBV7-2
AVSQGANYGYT TRBV10-3
ASGNRRNTEAF TRBV12-3/TRBV12-4
ASNPPLVDEQF TRBV5-1
ASSSYSVQETQY TRBV7-9
ASSVGTGEYIQY TRBV9
ASSLQGPRTDTQY TRBV6-5
ASSVDGGNYGYT TRBV9